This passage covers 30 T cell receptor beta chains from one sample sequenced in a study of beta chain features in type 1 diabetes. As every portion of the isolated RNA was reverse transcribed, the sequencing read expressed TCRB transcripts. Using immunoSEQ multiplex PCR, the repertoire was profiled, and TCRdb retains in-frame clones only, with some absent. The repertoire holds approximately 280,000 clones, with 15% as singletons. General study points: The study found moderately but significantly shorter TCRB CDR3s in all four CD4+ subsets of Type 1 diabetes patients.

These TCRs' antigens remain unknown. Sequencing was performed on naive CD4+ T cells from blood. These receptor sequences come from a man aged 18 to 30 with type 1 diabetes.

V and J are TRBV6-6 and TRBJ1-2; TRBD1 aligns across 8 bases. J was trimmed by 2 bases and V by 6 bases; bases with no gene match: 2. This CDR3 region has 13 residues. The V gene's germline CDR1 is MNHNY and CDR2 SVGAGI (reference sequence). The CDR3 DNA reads TGTGCCAGCAGGACAGGGGTGAACTATGGCTACACCTTC. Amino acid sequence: CASRTGVNYGYTF.

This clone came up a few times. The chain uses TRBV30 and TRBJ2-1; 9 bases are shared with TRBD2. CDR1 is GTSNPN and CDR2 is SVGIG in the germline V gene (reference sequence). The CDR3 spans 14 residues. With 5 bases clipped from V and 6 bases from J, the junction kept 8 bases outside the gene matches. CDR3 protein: CAWRGLALRNEQFF. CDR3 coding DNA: TGTGCCTGGCGGGGACTAGCCCTTCGCAATGAGCAGTTCTTC.

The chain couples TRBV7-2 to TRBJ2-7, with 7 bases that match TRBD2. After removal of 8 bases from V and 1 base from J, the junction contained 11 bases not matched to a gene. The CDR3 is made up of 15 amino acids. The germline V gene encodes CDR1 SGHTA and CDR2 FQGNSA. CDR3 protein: CASARQRGGSYEQYF. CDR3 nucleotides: TGTGCCAGCGCAAGGCAGCGGGGTGGGTCCTACGAGCAGTACTTC.

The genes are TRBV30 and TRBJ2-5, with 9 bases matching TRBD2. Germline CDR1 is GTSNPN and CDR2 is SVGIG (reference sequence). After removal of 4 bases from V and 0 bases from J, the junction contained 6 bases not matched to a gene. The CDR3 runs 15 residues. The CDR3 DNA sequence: TGTGCCTGGAACTTAGCGGGAGCTCACCAAGAGACCCAGTACTTC. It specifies CAWNLAGAHQETQYF. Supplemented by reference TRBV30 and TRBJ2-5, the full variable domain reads SQTIHQWPATLVQPVGSPLSLECTVEGTSNPNLYWYRQAAGRGLQLLFYSVGIGQISSEVPQNLSASRPQDRQFILSSKKLLLSDSGFYLCAWNLAGAHQETQYFGPGTRLLVL.

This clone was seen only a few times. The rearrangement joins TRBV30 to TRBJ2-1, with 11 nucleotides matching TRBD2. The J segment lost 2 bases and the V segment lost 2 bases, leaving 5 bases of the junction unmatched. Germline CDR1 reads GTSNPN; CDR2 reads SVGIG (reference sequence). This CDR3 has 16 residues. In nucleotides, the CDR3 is TGTGCCTGGAGTCAAGATAGCGGGAGGGCCTACAATGAGCAGTTCTTC. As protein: CAWSQDSGRAYNEQFF.

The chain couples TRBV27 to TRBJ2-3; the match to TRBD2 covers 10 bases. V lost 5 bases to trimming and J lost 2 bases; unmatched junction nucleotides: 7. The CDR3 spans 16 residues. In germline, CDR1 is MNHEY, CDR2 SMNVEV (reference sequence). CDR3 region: CASSPLAGGFTDTQYF. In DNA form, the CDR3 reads TGTGCCAGCAGTCCGTTAGCGGGGGGATTCACAGATACGCAGTATTTT.

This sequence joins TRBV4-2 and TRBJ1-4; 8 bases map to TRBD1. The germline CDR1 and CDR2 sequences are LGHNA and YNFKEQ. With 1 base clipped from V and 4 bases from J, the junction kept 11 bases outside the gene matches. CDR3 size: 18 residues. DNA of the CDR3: TGTGCCAGCAGCCAAGGGTATGCAGGGGGCGGTGGTAATGAAAAACTGTTTTTT. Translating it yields CASSQGYAGGGGNEKLFF.

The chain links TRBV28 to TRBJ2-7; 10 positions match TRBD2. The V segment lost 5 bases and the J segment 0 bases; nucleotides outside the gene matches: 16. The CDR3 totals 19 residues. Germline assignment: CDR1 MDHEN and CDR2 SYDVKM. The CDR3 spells CASSPYRRILAGASYEQYF. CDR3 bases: TGTGCCAGCAGTCCCTACAGGAGAATTCTAGCGGGGGCCTCCTACGAGCAGTACTTC.

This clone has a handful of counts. The CDR3 nucleotides are TGTGCCATCAGTGATGGCAGGGGAGACTATGGCTACACCTTC. Residues: CAISDGRGDYGYTF. V and J are TRBV10-3 and TRBJ1-2; a possible D gene is TRBD1 (6 bases). V was pared by 3 bases and J by 3 bases, with 11 bases between. Germline V gene data show CDR1 as ENHRY and CDR2 as SYGVKD. The CDR3 spans 14 residues.

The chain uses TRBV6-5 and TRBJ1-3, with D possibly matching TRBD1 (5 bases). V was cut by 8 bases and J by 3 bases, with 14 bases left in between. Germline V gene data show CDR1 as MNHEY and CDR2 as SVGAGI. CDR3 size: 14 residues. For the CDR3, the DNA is TGTGCCAGCCAAGATCCGACAGTTGGAAACACCATATATTTT. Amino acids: CASQDPTVGNTIYF.

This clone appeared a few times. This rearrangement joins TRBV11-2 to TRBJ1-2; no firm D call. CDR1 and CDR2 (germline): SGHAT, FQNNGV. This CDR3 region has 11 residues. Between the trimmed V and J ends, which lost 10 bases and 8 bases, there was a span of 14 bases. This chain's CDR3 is CAIPGSRGYTF. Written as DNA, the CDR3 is TGTGCCATTCCGGGGTCGCGGGGCTACACCTTC.

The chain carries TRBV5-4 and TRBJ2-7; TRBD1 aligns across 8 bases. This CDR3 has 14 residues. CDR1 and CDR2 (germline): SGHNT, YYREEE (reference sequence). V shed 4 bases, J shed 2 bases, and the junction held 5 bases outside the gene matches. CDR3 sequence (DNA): TGTGCCAGCAGCACTGGACAGGGACCCTACGAGCAGTACTTC. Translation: CASSTGQGPYEQYF.

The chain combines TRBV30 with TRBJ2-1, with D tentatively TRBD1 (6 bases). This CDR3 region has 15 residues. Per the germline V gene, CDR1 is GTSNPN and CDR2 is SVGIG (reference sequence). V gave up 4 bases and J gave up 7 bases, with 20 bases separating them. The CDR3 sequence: CAWTRDGGVGNEQFF. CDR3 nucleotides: TGTGCCTGGACTAGGGATGGGGGCGTAGGGAATGAGCAGTTCTTC.

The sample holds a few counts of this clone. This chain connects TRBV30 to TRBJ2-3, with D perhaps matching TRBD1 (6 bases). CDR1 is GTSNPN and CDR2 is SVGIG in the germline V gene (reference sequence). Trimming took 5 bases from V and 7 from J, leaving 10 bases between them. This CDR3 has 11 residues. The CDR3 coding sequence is TGTGCCTGGGCCCAGGGGCATACGCAGTATTTT. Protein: CAWAQGHTQYF.

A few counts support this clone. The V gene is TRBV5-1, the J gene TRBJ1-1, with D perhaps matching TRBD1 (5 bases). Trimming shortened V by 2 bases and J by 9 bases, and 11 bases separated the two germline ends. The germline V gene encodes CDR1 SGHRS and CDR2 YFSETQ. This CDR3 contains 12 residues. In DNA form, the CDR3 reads TGCGCCAGCAGCTTTGAAGGGACTCAAGCTTTCTTT. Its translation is CASSFEGTQAFF.

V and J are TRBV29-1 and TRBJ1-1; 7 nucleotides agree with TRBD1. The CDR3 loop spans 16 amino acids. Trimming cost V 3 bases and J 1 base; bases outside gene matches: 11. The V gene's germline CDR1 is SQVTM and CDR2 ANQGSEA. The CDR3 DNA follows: TGCAGCGTTGAGGCGAGACAGGGTCGTTGGAACACTGAAGCTTTCTTT. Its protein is CSVEARQGRWNTEAFF.

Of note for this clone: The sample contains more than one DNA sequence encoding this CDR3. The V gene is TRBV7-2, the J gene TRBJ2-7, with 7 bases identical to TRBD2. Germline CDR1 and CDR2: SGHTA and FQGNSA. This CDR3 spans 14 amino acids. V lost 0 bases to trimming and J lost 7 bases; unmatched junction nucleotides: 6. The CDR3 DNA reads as TGTGCCAGCAGCTTAGCGGGAGGGCCGGGTGAGCAGTACTTC. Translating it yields CASSLAGGPGEQYF.

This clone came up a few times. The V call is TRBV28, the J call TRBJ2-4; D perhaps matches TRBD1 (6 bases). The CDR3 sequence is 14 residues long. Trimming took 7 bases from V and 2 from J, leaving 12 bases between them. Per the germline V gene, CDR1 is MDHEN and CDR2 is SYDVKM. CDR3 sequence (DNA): TGTGCCAGCACTCCGACAGGATCCAAAAACATTCAGTACTTC. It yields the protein CASTPTGSKNIQYF. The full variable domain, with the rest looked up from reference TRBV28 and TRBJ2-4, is DVKVTQSSRYLVKRTGEKVFLECVQDMDHENMFWYRQDPGLGLRLIYFSYDVKMKEKGDIPEGYSVSREKKERFSLILESASTNQTSMYLCASTPTGSKNIQYFGAGTRLSVL.

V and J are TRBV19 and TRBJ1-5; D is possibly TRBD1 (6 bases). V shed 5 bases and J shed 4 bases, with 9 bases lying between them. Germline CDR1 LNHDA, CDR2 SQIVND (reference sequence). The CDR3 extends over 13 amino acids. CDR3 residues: CASSGTPNQPQHF. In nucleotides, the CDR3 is TGTGCCAGTAGTGGGACACCTAATCAGCCCCAGCATTTT.

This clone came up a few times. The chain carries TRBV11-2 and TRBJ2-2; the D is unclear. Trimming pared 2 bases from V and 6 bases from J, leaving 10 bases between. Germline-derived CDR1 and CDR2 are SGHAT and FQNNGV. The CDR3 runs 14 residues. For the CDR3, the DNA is TGTGCCAGCAGCTTAATCATGGGCCCCGGGGAGCTGTTTTTT. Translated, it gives CASSLIMGPGELFF.

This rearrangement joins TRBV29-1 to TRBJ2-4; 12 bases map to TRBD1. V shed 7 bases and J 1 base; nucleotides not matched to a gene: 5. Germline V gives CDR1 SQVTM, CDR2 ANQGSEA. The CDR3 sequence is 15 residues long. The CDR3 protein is CSAGTGGFAKNIQYF. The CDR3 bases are TGCAGCGCCGGGACAGGGGGCTTCGCCAAAAACATTCAGTACTTC.

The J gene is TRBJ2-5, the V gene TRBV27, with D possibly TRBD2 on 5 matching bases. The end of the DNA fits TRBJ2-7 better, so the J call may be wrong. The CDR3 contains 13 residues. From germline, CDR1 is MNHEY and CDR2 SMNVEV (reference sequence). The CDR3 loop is CASRAGSPYEQYF. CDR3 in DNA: TGTGCCAGCAGGGCGGGCTCCCCCTACGAGCAGTACTTC.

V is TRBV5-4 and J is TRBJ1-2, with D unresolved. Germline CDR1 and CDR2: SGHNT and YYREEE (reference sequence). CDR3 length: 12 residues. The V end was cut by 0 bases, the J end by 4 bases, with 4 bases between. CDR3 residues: CASSLDSYGYTF. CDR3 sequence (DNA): TGTGCCAGCAGCTTGGACAGCTATGGCTACACCTTC. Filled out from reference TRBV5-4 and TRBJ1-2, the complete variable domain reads ETGVTQSPTHLIKTRGQQVTLRCSSQSGHNTVSWYQQALGQGPQFIFQYYREEENGRGNFPPRFSGLQFPNYSSELNVNALELDDSALYLCASSLDSYGYTFGSGTRLTVV.

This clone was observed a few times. CDR3 sequence: CAWRPLAGDEETQYF. The CDR3 nucleotides are TGTGCCTGGAGACCACTAGCGGGAGATGAAGAGACCCAGTACTTC. This chain connects TRBV30 to TRBJ2-5, with 11 nucleotides matching TRBD2. The CDR3 sequence is 15 residues long. The trim removed 3 bases at V and 3 bases at J, leaving 6 bases unmatched. Germline V CDR1 and CDR2: GTSNPN, SVGIG (reference sequence).

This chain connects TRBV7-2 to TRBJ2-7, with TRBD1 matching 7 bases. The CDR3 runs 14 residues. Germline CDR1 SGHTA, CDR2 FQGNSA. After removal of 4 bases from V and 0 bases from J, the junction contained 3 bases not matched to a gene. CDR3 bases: TGTGCCAGCAGCTACGACAGGGCCTCCTACGAGCAGTACTTC. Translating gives CASSYDRASYEQYF. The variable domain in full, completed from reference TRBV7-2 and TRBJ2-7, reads GAGVSQSPSNKVTEKGKDVELRCDPISGHTALYWYRQSLGQGLEFLIYFQGNSAPDKSGLPSDRFSAERTGGSVSTLTIQRTQQEDSAVYLCASSYDRASYEQYFGPGTRLTVT.

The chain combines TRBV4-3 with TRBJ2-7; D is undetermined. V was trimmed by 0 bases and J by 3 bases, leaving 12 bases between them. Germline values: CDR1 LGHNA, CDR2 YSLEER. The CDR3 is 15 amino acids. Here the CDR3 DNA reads TGCGCCAGCAGCCAAGAATTAGCCGGGTTCTACGAGCAGTACTTC. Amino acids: CASSQELAGFYEQYF.

CDR3 DNA: TGTGCCAGCAGCCAAGCGGGACAAGAGACCCAGTACTTC. Translating it yields CASSQAGQETQYF. V is TRBV7-9 and J is TRBJ2-5, with 7 positions matching TRBD2. V shed 5 bases, J shed 2 bases, and the junction held 2 bases outside the gene matches. The CDR3 is 13 residues long. Germline lookup yields CDR1 SEHNR and CDR2 FQNEAQ (reference sequence).

The CDR3 sequence is CASRFQVEETQYF. For the CDR3, the DNA is TGTGCCAGCAGATTTCAGGTCGAAGAGACCCAGTACTTC. V gene TRBV2 combines with J gene TRBJ2-5; no definite D call. Germline lookup yields CDR1 SNHLY and CDR2 FYNNEI. The CDR3 spans 13 residues. Trimming stripped 6 bases from V and 3 bases from J, with 11 bases between.

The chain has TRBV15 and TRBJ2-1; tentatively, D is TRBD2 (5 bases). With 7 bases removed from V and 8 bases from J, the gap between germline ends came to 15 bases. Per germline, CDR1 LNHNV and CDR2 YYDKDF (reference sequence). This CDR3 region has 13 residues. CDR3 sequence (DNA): TGTGCCACCAAGATGGACGGGGTTTATGAGCAGTTCTTC. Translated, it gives CATKMDGVYEQFF.

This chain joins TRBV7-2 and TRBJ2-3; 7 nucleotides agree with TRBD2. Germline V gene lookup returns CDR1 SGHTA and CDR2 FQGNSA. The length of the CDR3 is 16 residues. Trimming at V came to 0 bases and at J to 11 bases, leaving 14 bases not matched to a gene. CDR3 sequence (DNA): TGTGCCAGCAGCTTAGCGCATCGGGGCGGGGGTTATGGGCAGTATTTT. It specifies CASSLAHRGGGYGQYF.